This T cell receptor (beta chain) is from a study of T-cell reconstitution after alpha-beta-depleted transplantation in children. The CDR3 is made up of 17 amino acids. The J segment lost 4 bases and the V segment lost 2 bases, leaving 6 bases of the junction unmatched. CDR1 is SGDLS and CDR2 is YYNGEE in the germline V gene. This clonotype has at least ten counts. Unique molecular identifiers were incorporated during preparation of the TCRbeta library. MiXCR, applied by TCRdb to the PCR reads, yields one record per CDR3 protein. Of 240,000 or so distinct CDR3 sequences detected, around 11% appear once; the ten largest clones hold over 2%.

The source of this sequence is a human donor who donated a stem cell graft to a child with acute lymphoblastic leukemia. The sequences come from PBMCs from the stem cell graft donor, collected from the stem cell graft. The chain combines TRBV9 with TRBJ2-3; 14 bases agree with TRBD2. The CDR3 here is CASSVVGTSGSADTQYF. The CDR3 region has the DNA TGTGCCAGCAGCGTCGTGGGGACTAGCGGGAGCGCAGATACGCAGTATTTT.